This paragraph covers one TCR beta chain sequence. What it binds is not known. Sequence at one end of the junction differs from germline and may be a read error. These data are taken from a study of T cell repertoires in cytomegalovirus infection. Study-wide context: Use of recently identified HLA-C-restricted and well-studied HLA-B-restricted CMV epitopes was part of the study. Public TCR beta signature analysis indicated the presence of both CMV infection and matching HLA type.

TCRdb analysed the reads with MiXCR anew, one entry per CDR3 protein. The data show 800,000 to 950,000 distinct CDR3 sequences, with 32% seen just once and around 12% held by the top ten. Study findings and constraints: What dominated the ex vivo response were HLA-C-restricted CMV-specific TCR beta clonotypes.

In germline, CDR1 is SGHVS, CDR2 FNYEAQ. This CDR3 contains 19 residues. The chain is built from TRBV7-6 and TRBJ2-3, with D tentatively TRBD2 (6 bases). The sequence came from a human donor in good health (CMV status not recorded). Some clones in this sample may be carry-over from other donors' samples. Source: cultured CD8+ T cells from PBMCs, taken from culture after CMV antigen stimulation. The CDR3 region is CTSSLAWFGEGLAPDTQYF. The CDR3 DNA reads as TGTACCAGCAGCTTAGCTTGGTTCGGCGAGGGACTCGCACCAGATACGCAGTATTTT.